The subject of this entry is one T cell receptor beta chain. Its target is unknown. All of the isolated RNA was reverse transcribed, so expressed TCRB transcripts were sequenced. Libraries were prepared by immunoSEQ multiplex PCR; TCRdb keeps only in-frame clonotypes and omits some of them. Seen here are over 200,000 clones, approximately 11% observed once, and the top ten hold about 0.018%. This sample stems from a study of beta chain features in type 1 diabetes. General study findings and limits: The study found moderately but significantly shorter TCRB CDR3s in all four CD4+ subsets of Type 1 diabetes patients.

V dropped 3 bases and J dropped 5 bases, with 11 bases sitting between them. There are 13 residues in the CDR3. Germline CDR1 SGHVS, CDR2 FQNEAQ. This TCR derives from a man aged 25 to 40 with type 1 diabetes. V usage is TRBV7-8 and J usage is TRBJ2-7; D might be TRBD1 (6 bases). Sequenced input: naive CD4+ T cells from blood. CDR3 amino acids: CASSFQGRHEQYF. The CDR3 coding sequence is TGTGCCAGCAGCTTCCAGGGGCGACACGAGCAGTACTTC.